This section outlines one TCR beta chain sequence together with its context. Profiled with immunoSEQ multiplex PCR; TCRdb holds only in-frame clones, not every one. The sample carries fewer than 100,000 clones, less than 95% recorded once. This sample is part of a study of technical replicates of blood from a few donors. V lost 5 bases and J lost 1, with 20 bases in between. CDR1 is MDHEN and CDR2 is SYDVKM in the germline V gene. This CDR3 comprises 17 residues. The sample was T cells isolated from PBMCs. The V gene is TRBV28, the J gene TRBJ2-5, with D tentatively TRBD2 (5 bases). This clonotype originated in a human donor in good health. The CDR3 bases are TGTGCCAGCAGTCTCGTAGGTCTAGCAGCACCCCAAGAGACCCAGTACTTC. Its translation is CASSLVGLAAPQETQYF.